The 10 T cell receptor beta chains listed next were all sequenced from one sample in a study of radiotherapy plus CTLA-4 blockade in lung cancer. Using immunoSEQ multiplex PCR, the repertoire was profiled, and TCRdb retains in-frame clones only, with some absent. The table has approximately 77,000 clones, around 78% seen once; the top ten hold 22%. This specimen consisted of peripheral blood, obtained from a patient treated with radiotherapy plus ipilimumab. The receptors come from a human donor with non-small cell lung cancer whose response to radiotherapy plus ipilimumab could not be evaluated. Some clones in this sample may be carry-over from other donors' samples.

This clone was recorded only once. The chain is built from TRBV27 and TRBJ2-7; D might be TRBD1 (6 bases). CDR3 length equals 13 residues. The V gene's germline CDR1 is MNHEY and CDR2 SMNVEV (reference sequence). Trimming removed 4 bases at V and 3 bases at J, with 10 bases between. This CDR3 reads CASSWGRGYEQYF. CDR3 DNA: TGTGCCAGCAGTTGGGGCAGGGGCTACGAGCAGTACTTC.

The chain uses TRBV9 and TRBJ2-7, with TRBD2 matching over 8 bases. Germline trimming cut 3 bases from V and 4 bases from J; bases unmatched to any gene: 12. This CDR3 has 16 residues. CDR1 is SGDLS, CDR2 YYNGEE, per germline. The CDR3 here is CASSASWRSGGYEQYF. Here the CDR3 DNA reads TGTGCCAGCAGCGCTAGCTGGAGGAGCGGGGGATACGAGCAGTACTTC.

The chain links TRBV19 to TRBJ2-3; 10 positions agree with TRBD2. V was clipped by 4 bases and J by 3 bases; unmatched bases: 1. In germline, CDR1 is LNHDA, CDR2 SQIVND (reference sequence). The length of the CDR3 is 14 residues. The CDR3 nucleotides are TGTGCCAGTAGTAATAGCGGGGGGACAGATACGCAGTATTTT. Translating gives CASSNSGGTDTQYF.

The rearrangement links TRBV6-1 to TRBJ1-5; D may be TRBD1 (6 bases). The V end was cut by 6 bases, the J end by 4 bases, with 16 bases between. The CDR3 spans 15 residues. Germline V gene sequence: CDR1 MNHNS, CDR2 SASEGT. CDR3 amino acids: CASRALTGINQPQHF. CDR3 coding DNA: TGTGCCAGCAGAGCCCTGACAGGTATTAATCAGCCCCAGCATTTT.

The chain has TRBV18 and TRBJ2-5, with 7 bases aligning to TRBD2. The V segment lost 2 bases and the J segment 5 bases; nucleotides outside the gene matches: 5. Germline V gene sequence: CDR1 KGHSH, CDR2 LQKENI. There are 14 residues in the CDR3. The CDR3 DNA is TGTGCCAGCTCACCATTCGGGGGGACGGAGACCCAGTACTTC. It is translated as CASSPFGGTETQYF.

This clone was detected a few times. The chain joins TRBV5-4 to TRBJ1-4; 8 bases match TRBD1. The CDR3 spans 15 residues. From germline, CDR1 is SGHNT and CDR2 YYREEE (reference sequence). Trimming at V came to 4 bases and at J to 4 bases, leaving 6 bases not matched to a gene. CDR3 nucleotide sequence: TGTGCCAGCAGCCCGACGGACAGGGTTAATGAAAAACTGTTTTTT. Amino acid sequence: CASSPTDRVNEKLFF.

The count of this clone is one. The rearrangement links TRBV7-9 to TRBJ2-7; TRBD1 agrees at 7 bases. This CDR3 spans 14 amino acids. V lost 6 bases to trimming and J lost 1 base; unmatched junction nucleotides: 6. Germline CDR1 and CDR2: SEHNR and FQNEAQ (reference sequence). DNA of the CDR3: TGTGCCAGCAGGATGGGACAGTCTTCCTACGAGCAGTACTTC. This translates into CASRMGQSSYEQYF. The whole variable domain, remainder taken from reference TRBV7-9 and TRBJ2-7, is DTGVSQNPRHKITKRGQNVTFRCDPISEHNRLYWYRQTLGQGPEFLTYFQNEAQLEKSRLLSDRFSAERPKGSFSTLEIQRTEQGDSAMYLCASRMGQSSYEQYFGPGTRLTVT.

V and J are TRBV28 and TRBJ1-6; 11 bases line up with TRBD1. Germline loops: CDR1 MDHEN, CDR2 SYDVKM. V was pared by 7 bases and J by 9 bases, with 8 bases of the junction left unmatched. The CDR3 loop spans 15 amino acids. This CDR3 reads CASTLGGQGGSPLHF. CDR3 sequence (DNA): TGTGCCAGCACCCTTGGGGGACAGGGGGGTTCACCCCTCCACTTT.

This clone appeared a few times. V and J are TRBV7-9 and TRBJ1-6; TRBD1 agrees at 8 bases. Germline CDR1 and CDR2: SEHNR and FQNEAQ (reference sequence). J was trimmed by 12 bases and V by 4 bases; bases with no gene match: 11. The CDR3 length is 15 residues. For the CDR3, the DNA is TGTGCCAGCAGCTCCCCATCAGGGGGCGGTGGACCCCTCCACTTT. This sequence encodes CASSSPSGGGGPLHF.

The rearrangement links TRBV19 to TRBJ2-5, with 9 bases identical to TRBD1. CDR1 is LNHDA, CDR2 SQIVND, per germline (reference sequence). The CDR3 extends over 16 amino acids. Trimming took 3 bases from V and 5 from J; bases not matched to a gene: 10. Written as DNA, the CDR3 is TGTGCCAGTAGTATGTCCCCGGGACAGGGCGTGGAGACCCAGTACTTC. It yields the protein CASSMSPGQGVETQYF.